The rows below give T cell receptor beta chains drawn from one sample of a study of blood T cell repertoires in COVID-19. Repertoires were generated with immunoSEQ multiplex PCR, while TCRdb's copy carries only in-frame clones and drops some. The sample lists approximately 300,000 clones, around 89% seen once, with around 0.8% in the top ten. Material: peripheral blood. All receptors derive from a young man with acute or convalescent COVID-19. Both conserved end residues are part of each CDR3. Fields, in order: J gene, clone size, CDR3 length, D gene, V gene, CDR3 DNA, CDR3 protein. D genes are given only for firm matches. Some rows have no size entry. The others give once, few or many, or a class for an expanded clone.

J: TRBJ1-5; size: .; length: 13; D: .; V: TRBV5-4; DNA: TGTGCCAGCAGCTTGGATCCGGATCAGCCCCAGCATTTT; CDR3: CASSLDPDQPQHF
J: TRBJ1-2; size: .; length: 13; D: TRBD1; V: TRBV6-5; DNA: TGTGCCAGCAGCTTAACAGGGGCAGATGGCTACACCTTC; CDR3: CASSLTGADGYTF
J: TRBJ2-2; size: .; length: 16; D: TRBD1; V: TRBV7-8; DNA: TGTGCCAGCAGCCAGGGGGCCCTTAGAAGCACCGGGGAGCTGTTTTTT; CDR3: CASSQGALRSTGELFF
J: TRBJ2-7; size: .; length: 14; D: .; V: TRBV5-1; DNA: .; CDR3: CASSFGQGDREQYF
J: TRBJ2-1; size: .; length: 12; D: .; V: TRBV14; DNA: TGTGCCAGCAGCCAAGGGAATACGGGGCAGTTCTTC; CDR3: CASSQGNTGQFF
J: TRBJ2-7; size: .; length: 15; D: TRBD1; V: TRBV4-1; DNA: TGCGCCAGCAGCCTTGAGGACAGGGTAAAGTACGAGCAGTACTTC; CDR3: CASSLEDRVKYEQYF
J: TRBJ2-1; size: .; length: 16; D: .; V: TRBV6-6; DNA: TGTGCCAGCACTCCCTGGTCAGGGCCCTCTTACAATGAGCAGTTCTTC; CDR3: CASTPWSGPSYNEQFF
J: TRBJ2-7; size: .; length: 17; D: TRBD1; V: TRBV11-2; DNA: TGTGCCAGCAGCTTAGGGGCATCCGGGACAGGGCCTTCCGAGCAGTACTTC; CDR3: CASSLGASGTGPSEQYF
J: TRBJ2-2; size: .; length: 14; D: TRBD1; V: TRBV19; DNA: TGTGCCAGCGGACAGGGATCGAACACCGGGGAGCTGTTTTTT; CDR3: CASGQGSNTGELFF
J: TRBJ2-5; size: .; length: 11; D: .; V: TRBV19; DNA: TGTGCCAGTAGTATAGCGGAGACCCAGTACTTC; CDR3: CASSIAETQYF
J: TRBJ1-3; size: few; length: 15; D: .; V: TRBV6-5; DNA: TGTGCCAGCAGTTACTCGGGCAGCTCTGGAAACACCATATATTTT; CDR3: CASSYSGSSGNTIYF
J: TRBJ2-7; size: .; length: 13; D: TRBD2; V: TRBV30; DNA: TGTGCCTGGAGTGTACAGCTAGCGGACGAGCAGTACTTC; CDR3: CAWSVQLADEQYF
J: TRBJ2-1; size: .; length: 17; D: TRBD2; V: TRBV27; DNA: TGTGCCAGCAGGTCTAGCGGGGCCCCAATAACTTACAATGAGCAGTTCTTC; CDR3: CASRSSGAPITYNEQFF
J: TRBJ1-1; size: .; length: 13; D: .; V: TRBV11-2; DNA: TGTGCCAGCTCCAGGGAAGCCTCCAGTGAAGCTTTCTTT; CDR3: CASSREASSEAFF
J: TRBJ1-1; size: .; length: 14; D: .; V: TRBV5-4; DNA: TGTGCCAGCAGCTTGACTGGAGGGGACACTGAAGCTTTCTTT; CDR3: CASSLTGGDTEAFF
J: TRBJ2-1; size: .; length: 19; D: TRBD2; V: TRBV11-2; DNA: TGTGCCAGCAGGACAATCATCAGGCTAGCGGGAGCTGGCTACAATGAGCAGTTCTTC; CDR3: CASRTIIRLAGAGYNEQFF
J: TRBJ2-7; size: .; length: 16; D: TRBD2; V: TRBV6-5; DNA: TGTGCCAGCAGTTACCGGACTAGCGGGAGTACCTACGAGCAGTACTTC; CDR3: CASSYRTSGSTYEQYF
J: TRBJ1-2; size: .; length: 13; D: TRBD1; V: TRBV28; DNA: TGTGCCAGCAGTCCCCGGACAGGGTATGGCTACACCTTC; CDR3: CASSPRTGYGYTF
J: TRBJ1-3; size: .; length: 14; D: TRBD1; V: TRBV9; DNA: TGTGCCAGCAGCCCCGGGACAGGGGAAAACACCATATATTTT; CDR3: CASSPGTGENTIYF
J: TRBJ1-4; size: .; length: 16; D: .; V: TRBV28; DNA: TGTGCCAGCAGTCCCGAAATGGGGGCGGCTAATGAAAAACTGTTTTTT; CDR3: CASSPEMGAANEKLFF
J: TRBJ1-1; size: .; length: 13; D: .; V: TRBV5-4; DNA: TGTGCCAGCAGCGGGCCCTCCAACACTGAAGCTTTCTTT; CDR3: CASSGPSNTEAFF
J: TRBJ1-5; size: .; length: 16; D: .; V: TRBV7-9; DNA: TGTGCCAGCAGCTTATACGAGGGCGGGCTTGGTCAGCCCCAGCATTTT; CDR3: CASSLYEGGLGQPQHF
J: TRBJ1-4; size: .; length: 13; D: TRBD1; V: TRBV19; DNA: TGTGCCAGTAGAGGGGGCAAAGGCGAAAAACTGTTTTTT; CDR3: CASRGGKGEKLFF
J: TRBJ2-5; size: .; length: 14; D: TRBD2; V: TRBV6-5; DNA: TGTGCCAGCATTCCGATAGCGGGAGGGGAGACCCAGTACTTC; CDR3: CASIPIAGGETQYF
J: TRBJ2-7; size: .; length: 15; D: TRBD1; V: TRBV7-9; DNA: TGTGCCAGCAGCTTAAAGGTGGACAGGGCCTACGAGCAGTACTTC; CDR3: CASSLKVDRAYEQYF
J: TRBJ1-6; size: .; length: 11; D: .; V: TRBV28; DNA: TGTGCCAGCAGTTCAAGACAGACCCTCCACTTT; CDR3: CASSSRQTLHF
J: TRBJ2-1; size: once; length: 15; D: TRBD1; V: TRBV5-4; DNA: TGTGCCAGCAGCGAGGGACAGGGGTCCTACAATGAGCAGTTCTTC; CDR3: CASSEGQGSYNEQFF
J: TRBJ2-5; size: .; length: 16; D: TRBD2; V: TRBV27; DNA: TGTGCCAGCAGTTTTGGGTCTAGCGGGTTCCAAGAGACCCAGTACTTC; CDR3: CASSFGSSGFQETQYF
J: TRBJ2-3; size: .; length: 15; D: TRBD2; V: TRBV9; DNA: TGTGCCAGCAGCGTTAGCGGGGGGGCCCCAGATACGCAGTATTTT; CDR3: CASSVSGGAPDTQYF
J: TRBJ1-5; size: few; length: 15; D: .; V: TRBV9; DNA: TGTGCCAGCAGCTCAAACCGGAGGGGTAATCAGCCCCAGCATTTT; CDR3: CASSSNRRGNQPQHF
J: TRBJ1-2; size: .; length: 14; D: TRBD1; V: TRBV5-1; DNA: TGCGCCAGCAGCTACCCGGGACAGTACTATGGCTACACCTTC; CDR3: CASSYPGQYYGYTF
J: TRBJ1-1; size: .; length: 13; D: .; V: TRBV7-3; DNA: TGTGCCAGCAGCCCTGACCGGGACACTGAAGCTTTCTTT; CDR3: CASSPDRDTEAFF
J: TRBJ1-5; size: .; length: 14; D: .; V: TRBV27; DNA: TGTGCCAGCAGTTTCCGGGGTTACCTCCAGCCCCAGCATTTT; CDR3: CASSFRGYLQPQHF
J: TRBJ2-7; size: .; length: 13; D: TRBD1; V: TRBV18; DNA: TGTGCCAGCTCATCGGGACAGGGCAACGAGCAGTACTTC; CDR3: CASSSGQGNEQYF
J: TRBJ2-7; size: .; length: 14; D: TRBD1; V: TRBV28; DNA: TGTGCCAGCAGTTCCGGGACAGGGCCCTACGAGCAGTACTTC; CDR3: CASSSGTGPYEQYF
J: TRBJ1-2; size: few; length: 14; D: TRBD1; V: TRBV10-3; DNA: TGTGCCAGCGGACAGGGGGCGAATCTCTATGGCTACACCTTC; CDR3: CASGQGANLYGYTF
J: TRBJ1-2; size: .; length: 15; D: .; V: TRBV28; DNA: TGTGCCAGCAGTCCCAGCACGACAGGTTACTGGGGCTACACCTTC; CDR3: CASSPSTTGYWGYTF
J: TRBJ1-1; size: once; length: 14; D: TRBD1; V: TRBV28; DNA: TGTGCCAGCAGCCTACAGGGGGCTATAGGTGAAGCTTTCTTT; CDR3: CASSLQGAIGEAFF
J: TRBJ1-4; size: .; length: 15; D: .; V: TRBV7-9; DNA: TGTGCCAGCAGCTTAGGGGCCGCAACTAATGAAAAACTGTTTTTT; CDR3: CASSLGAATNEKLFF
J: TRBJ1-5; size: .; length: 12; D: TRBD1; V: TRBV7-9; DNA: TGTGCCAGCAGTCCTGACAGGGGCACCCAGCATTTT; CDR3: CASSPDRGTQHF
J: TRBJ1-2; size: .; length: 13; D: .; V: TRBV11-2; DNA: TGTGCCACCCGGGAAACGATTAACTATGGCTACACCTTC; CDR3: CATRETINYGYTF
J: TRBJ1-5; size: .; length: 18; D: TRBD1; V: TRBV28; DNA: TGTGCCAGCAGTGTGACAGGGGCATGGGGAACTAGCAATCAGCCCCAGCATTTT; CDR3: CASSVTGAWGTSNQPQHF
J: TRBJ1-1; size: .; length: 14; D: TRBD1; V: TRBV7-9; DNA: TGTGCCAGCAGCGTGGGGACAGGAGCAAACTGGGCTTTCTTT; CDR3: CASSVGTGANWAFF
J: TRBJ1-5; size: .; length: 16; D: .; V: TRBV19; DNA: TGTGCCAGTAGTATGGGTGGGGGCCTGGGCAATCAGCCCCAGCATTTT; CDR3: CASSMGGGLGNQPQHF
J: TRBJ2-2; size: .; length: 14; D: .; V: TRBV19; DNA: TGTGCCAGTAGGCAGGGGCGGAACACCGGGGAGCTGTTTTTT; CDR3: CASRQGRNTGELFF
J: TRBJ2-7; size: .; length: 15; D: .; V: TRBV28; DNA: TGTGCCAGCAGTTTATGGGGGGGCGGGAGAAGCGAGCAGTACTTC; CDR3: CASSLWGGGRSEQYF
J: TRBJ2-1; size: few; length: 14; D: TRBD2; V: TRBV6-4; DNA: TGTGCCAGCAGTGAGGGACTAGCGGGCAATGAGCAGTTCTTC; CDR3: CASSEGLAGNEQFF
J: TRBJ1-2; size: .; length: 14; D: .; V: TRBV24-1; DNA: TGTGCCACCAGTGACAGAGGACAGAACGTTGGCTACACCTTC; CDR3: CATSDRGQNVGYTF
J: TRBJ2-1; size: .; length: 9; D: .; V: TRBV20-1; DNA: TGCAGTGCTGCTCCCGGGCAGTTCTTC; CDR3: CSAAPGQFF
J: TRBJ2-1; size: .; length: 13; D: TRBD2; V: TRBV6-5; DNA: TGTGCCAGCTCTAGGACTAGCGTCCGAGTGCAGTTCTTC; CDR3: CASSRTSVRVQFF
J: TRBJ1-1; size: .; length: 14; D: .; V: TRBV3-1/TRBV3-2; DNA: TGTGCCAGCAGCCGGGGCCTTTTGAACACTGAAGCTTTCTTT; CDR3: CASSRGLLNTEAFF